This is a list of T cell receptor beta chains from one sample in a study of T-cell reconstitution after alpha-beta-depleted transplantation in children. One entry per CDR3 protein, called by TCRdb with MiXCR from the PCR reads. The sample has 400,000 to 550,000 distinct CDR3 sequences, more than 9% seen once. The sample in question was PBMCs, obtained before TCRalphabeta/CD19-depleted stem cell transplant. All receptors derive from a child aged 2 to 10 with inherited bone marrow failure, due to receive a stem cell transplant. Both conserved end residues are part of each CDR3. The order of the fields is V gene, D gene, clone size, J gene, CDR3 DNA, CDR3 protein. The D gene is left open where the match is weak. Only part of the rows carry a size: once, few, many, or a class if the clone is expanded.

V gene: TRBV20-1
D gene: TRBD2
clone size: many
J gene: TRBJ2-1
CDR3 DNA: TGCAGTGCTAGAGCTAGCGGGAGGGCCAATTACAATGAGCAGTTCTTC
CDR3 protein: CSARASGRANYNEQFF

V gene: TRBV20-1
D gene: .
clone size: many
J gene: TRBJ2-2
CDR3 DNA: TGCAGTGCTAGAGTGGGGGGCGGGGAGCTGTTTTTT
CDR3 protein: CSARVGGGELFF

V gene: TRBV6-2/TRBV6-3
D gene: .
clone size: many
J gene: TRBJ2-4
CDR3 DNA: TGTGCCAGCAGTCAAGGACAAAGGTTTCAGTACTTC
CDR3 protein: CASSQGQRFQYF

V gene: TRBV3-1
D gene: .
clone size: many
J gene: TRBJ2-7
CDR3 DNA: TGTGCCAGCAGCCATAGTGACTGGGAGATCTCCTACGAGCAGTACTTC
CDR3 protein: CASSHSDWEISYEQYF

V gene: TRBV5-6
D gene: .
clone size: many
J gene: TRBJ1-2
CDR3 DNA: TGTGCCAGCAGCTTCTTAACAGGATTAGAGGGCTACACCTTC
CDR3 protein: CASSFLTGLEGYTF

V gene: TRBV3-1
D gene: TRBD2
clone size: .
J gene: TRBJ2-3
CDR3 DNA: TGTGCCAGCAGCCAAGAGGTGCCTAGCGGACACGATACGCAGTATTTT
CDR3 protein: CASSQEVPSGHDTQYF

V gene: TRBV12-3/TRBV12-4
D gene: .
clone size: many
J gene: TRBJ2-1
CDR3 DNA: TGTGCCAGCAGTTTAGACGGGGGTGGTGAGCAGTTCTTC
CDR3 protein: CASSLDGGGEQFF

V gene: TRBV7-2
D gene: .
clone size: many
J gene: TRBJ2-7
CDR3 DNA: TGTGCCAGCAGCTTATCCCAGGGGTCCTACGAGCAGTACTTC
CDR3 protein: CASSLSQGSYEQYF

V gene: TRBV7-2
D gene: .
clone size: many
J gene: TRBJ1-4
CDR3 DNA: TGTGCCAGCAGCACAACCCGGCGAGTTAATGAAAAACTGTTTTTT
CDR3 protein: CASSTTRRVNEKLFF

V gene: TRBV20-1
D gene: .
clone size: .
J gene: TRBJ2-5
CDR3 DNA: TGCAGTGCCGAAATAGGGACCGAAAAAGAGACCCAGTACTTC
CDR3 protein: CSAEIGTEKETQYF

V gene: TRBV9
D gene: .
clone size: few
J gene: TRBJ2-7
CDR3 DNA: TGTGCCAGCAGCGCGGCTAGCGCCTCCTACGAGCAGTACTTC
CDR3 protein: CASSAASASYEQYF

V gene: TRBV4-2
D gene: TRBD2
clone size: .
J gene: TRBJ2-7
CDR3 DNA: TGTGCCAGCAGCCAAGAGTCGTCGACGGGAGGTCCCTACGAGCAGTACTTC
CDR3 protein: CASSQESSTGGPYEQYF

V gene: TRBV30
D gene: .
clone size: many
J gene: TRBJ2-1
CDR3 DNA: TGTGCCTGGAGTGTACTCGGGGCCGGGATCTCTGAGCAGTTCTTC
CDR3 protein: CAWSVLGAGISEQFF

V gene: TRBV28
D gene: .
clone size: many
J gene: TRBJ2-3
CDR3 DNA: TGTGCCAGCAGCTCACAAGGGATACCAGATACGCAGTATTTT
CDR3 protein: CASSSQGIPDTQYF

V gene: TRBV27
D gene: .
clone size: few
J gene: TRBJ1-1
CDR3 DNA: TGTGCCAGCAGTTACCGTACAGGCGCAAAGGGGACTGAAGCTTTCTTT
CDR3 protein: CASSYRTGAKGTEAFF

V gene: TRBV2
D gene: TRBD1
clone size: many
J gene: TRBJ1-2
CDR3 DNA: TGTGCCAGCAGTGCGGACAGGAATTATGGCTACACCTTC
CDR3 protein: CASSADRNYGYTF

V gene: TRBV20-1
D gene: TRBD2
clone size: many
J gene: TRBJ2-1
CDR3 DNA: TGCAGTGCTAGAGATAGAGTAGCGGGAGGTAATGAGCAGTTCTTC
CDR3 protein: CSARDRVAGGNEQFF

V gene: TRBV11-2
D gene: TRBD1
clone size: many
J gene: TRBJ2-3
CDR3 DNA: TGTGCCAGCAGCTTAGAACAGGGGGGAACTAGCACAGATACGCAGTATTTT
CDR3 protein: CASSLEQGGTSTDTQYF

V gene: TRBV4-3
D gene: TRBD2
clone size: .
J gene: TRBJ2-7
CDR3 DNA: TGCGCCAGCAGAGCGGGTCTAGCGGGACTCCACGAGCAGTACTTC
CDR3 protein: CASRAGLAGLHEQYF

V gene: TRBV28
D gene: .
clone size: many
J gene: TRBJ2-7
CDR3 DNA: TGTGCCAGCAGGCCCATCGGGGACTACGAGCAGTACTTC
CDR3 protein: CASRPIGDYEQYF

V gene: TRBV2
D gene: .
clone size: many
J gene: TRBJ1-2
CDR3 DNA: TGTGCCAGCCCTGACAGCTACTATGGCTACACCTTC
CDR3 protein: CASPDSYYGYTF

V gene: TRBV5-6
D gene: TRBD2
clone size: many
J gene: TRBJ2-1
CDR3 DNA: TGTGCCAGCAGCATCCAACTAGCGGCTAATGAGCAGTTCTTC
CDR3 protein: CASSIQLAANEQFF